The 22 T cell receptor beta chains in this list originate from one sample, sequenced in a study of cytomegalovirus exposure and HLA in healthy donors. 60 Vbeta and 13 Jbeta primers were used in PCR. Sequencing used immunoSEQ multiplex PCR; TCRdb keeps in-frame clones, though not all of them. The sample holds roughly 100,000 clones, approximately 80% seen once. The material sequenced was PBMCs. All receptors derive from a young woman in good health and CMV-seropositive.

This sequence joins TRBV2 and TRBJ2-2; D not certain. Germline CDR1 reads SNHLY; CDR2 reads FYNNEI. The CDR3 sequence is 14 residues long. The ends were cut back, 3 bases at V and 6 bases at J, with 11 bases in the middle. The CDR3 loop is CASSEAPGPGELFF. CDR3 sequence (DNA): TGTGCCAGCAGTGAGGCGCCAGGTCCCGGGGAGCTGTTTTTT.

The rearrangement uses TRBV7-9 and TRBJ2-7; D remains unclear. Germline V gene lookup returns CDR1 SEHNR and CDR2 FQNEAQ (reference sequence). CDR3 length: 13 residues. Trimming shortened V by 5 bases and J by 3 bases, and 11 bases separated the two germline ends. CDR3 sequence (DNA): TGTGCCAGCAGCCCCACCGAGATCTACGAGCAGTACTTC. Translated: CASSPTEIYEQYF. Complete variable domain (other parts from reference TRBV7-9 and TRBJ2-7): DTGVSQNPRHKITKRGQNVTFRCDPISEHNRLYWYRQTLGQGPEFLTYFQNEAQLEKSRLLSDRFSAERPKGSFSTLEIQRTEQGDSAMYLCASSPTEIYEQYFGPGTRLTVT.

The chain carries TRBV29-1 and TRBJ2-7; TRBD2 matches 10 bases. Germline loops: CDR1 SQVTM, CDR2 ANQGSEA. Trimming at V came to 4 bases and at J to 0 bases, leaving 9 bases not matched to a gene. The CDR3 runs to 16 residues. For the CDR3, the DNA is TGCAGCGTTGTAGGCGTCGGGACTAGCGACTCCTACGAGCAGTACTTC. Its protein product is CSVVGVGTSDSYEQYF.

CDR3 in amino acids: CASSTTPGQHYEAFF. The CDR3 coding sequence is TGTGCCAGCAGCACCACCCCGGGACAGCATTATGAAGCTTTCTTT. The chain links TRBV9 to TRBJ1-1; 7 bases map to TRBD1. Trimming at V came to 4 bases and at J to 7 bases, leaving 13 bases not matched to a gene. From germline, CDR1 is SGDLS and CDR2 YYNGEE. The CDR3 covers 15 residues.

The rearrangement joins TRBV6-5 to TRBJ2-7, with 12 bases aligning to TRBD2. This CDR3 is built from 15 residues. J was trimmed by 5 bases and V by 1 base; bases with no gene match: 3. Looked up from germline, CDR1 is MNHEY and CDR2 is SVGAGI. CDR3 sequence: CASSYWTSGNHEQYF. CDR3 bases: TGTGCCAGCAGTTACTGGACTAGCGGGAACCACGAGCAGTACTTC.

The rearrangement links TRBV28 to TRBJ1-6, with D unclear. Germline V gives CDR1 MDHEN, CDR2 SYDVKM. The CDR3 is made up of 14 amino acids. V shed 5 bases and J shed 2 bases, with 7 bases lying between them. In nucleotides, the CDR3 is TGTGCCAGCAGTGACACAGCCTATAATTCACCCCTCCACTTT. It codes for CASSDTAYNSPLHF.

The chain recombines TRBV5-1 with TRBJ2-7; D may be TRBD2 (6 bases). The ends were cut back, 3 bases at V and 3 bases at J, with 13 bases in the middle. This CDR3 is 14 amino acids long. Looked up from germline, CDR1 is SGHRS and CDR2 is YFSETQ. CDR3 in DNA: TGCGCCAGCAGCTATCAGGTAGCGGACTACGAGCAGTACTTC. This encodes CASSYQVADYEQYF.

This rearrangement joins TRBV18 to TRBJ1-4; D is unresolved. The CDR3 consists of 16 residues. Between the trimmed V and J ends, which lost 4 bases and 4 bases, there was a span of 16 bases. Germline V gene sequence: CDR1 KGHSH, CDR2 LQKENI. The CDR3 nucleotides are TGTGCCAGCTCACTAAGTCATACGGGGTTTAATGAAAAACTGTTTTTT. The encoded protein is CASSLSHTGFNEKLFF.

The chain uses TRBV5-4 and TRBJ2-1; D is perhaps TRBD1 (6 bases). The germline V and J ends were trimmed by 4 bases and 0 bases, with 11 bases remaining between them. This CDR3 has 15 amino acids. CDR1 is SGHNT, CDR2 YYREEE, per germline (reference sequence). The CDR3 coding sequence is TGTGCCAGCAGCACCGGGACAAACTCCTACAATGAGCAGTTCTTC. This encodes CASSTGTNSYNEQFF.

The chain combines TRBV30 with TRBJ1-1; no firm D call. In germline, CDR1 is GTSNPN, CDR2 SVGIG (reference sequence). V was trimmed by 4 bases and J by 4 bases, leaving 16 bases between them. The CDR3 runs 14 residues. CDR3 sequence: CAWTKLGRFTEAFF. The CDR3 DNA sequence: TGTGCCTGGACTAAACTTGGTCGGTTCACTGAAGCTTTCTTT.

Of note for this clone: Because it lacks the conserved phenylalanine or tryptophan at the end, this CDR3 is likely a read error. Here the CDR3 reads CASSLREAATEAFV. DNA for the CDR3: TGTGCCAGCAGCCTCAGGGAGGCGGCCACTGAAGCTTTCGTT. The chain recombines TRBV25-1 with TRBJ1-1, with D possibly TRBD1 on 5 matching bases. Between the trimmed V and J ends, which lost 6 bases and 4 bases, there was a span of 15 bases. The CDR3 extends over 14 amino acids. The germline CDR1 and CDR2 sequences are MGHDK and SYGVNS.

The chain carries TRBV12-5 and TRBJ1-1; D perhaps matches TRBD1 (5 bases). The CDR3 extends over 15 amino acids. The germline V gene encodes CDR1 LGHNT and CDR2 FRNRAP. The ends were cut back, 0 bases at V and 4 bases at J, with 12 bases in the middle. The CDR3 region has the DNA TGTGCTAGTGGTTTGGTCCAGGGCTTAGTCACTGAAGCTTTCTTT. It is translated as CASGLVQGLVTEAFF.

The V gene is TRBV9, the J gene TRBJ2-5; TRBD2 matches 7 bases. With V trimmed by 0 bases and J by 4 bases, 6 bases remained unmatched. This CDR3 has 15 residues. CDR1 SGDLS and CDR2 YYNGEE come from the germline V gene. The CDR3 sequence is CASSVEAGETETQYF. The DNA for the CDR3 is TGTGCCAGCAGCGTAGAGGCGGGAGAGACAGAGACCCAGTACTTC.

The chain uses TRBV28 and TRBJ1-2, with TRBD1 matching 7 bases. The CDR3 loop spans 15 amino acids. V shed 10 bases, J shed 7 bases, and the junction held 18 bases outside the gene matches. CDR1 MDHEN and CDR2 SYDVKM come from the germline V gene. The CDR3 bases are TGTGCCACCACATCGATAGGGCAGGGGGTTGGTGGCTACACCTTC. This sequence encodes CATTSIGQGVGGYTF.

This clone appeared a few times. This rearrangement joins TRBV15 to TRBJ1-2, with unresolved D. The CDR3 contains 13 residues. Trimming left V 0 bases short and J 4 bases short, with 6 bases between. Looked up from germline, CDR1 is LNHNV and CDR2 is YYDKDF (reference sequence). CDR3 loop: CATSRDLAYGYTF. The CDR3 DNA sequence: TGTGCCACCAGCAGAGATCTGGCCTATGGCTACACCTTC.

The chain combines TRBV6-9 with TRBJ2-5, with 15 bases matching TRBD2. With V trimmed by 5 bases and J by 4 bases, 8 bases remained unmatched. Germline V gene lookup returns CDR1 MNHGY and CDR2 SVAAGI. The CDR3 has 17 amino acids. The CDR3 DNA sequence: TGTGCCAGCAGTCCGGGGACTAGCGGGAGGACAGGAGAGACCCAGTACTTC. Translating it yields CASSPGTSGRTGETQYF.

The chain uses TRBV25-1 and TRBJ2-7; the D is unclear. In germline, CDR1 is MGHDK, CDR2 SYGVNS. This CDR3 comprises 13 residues. V was cut by 3 bases and J by 0 bases, with 6 bases left in between. CDR3 loop: CASSDPSSYEQYF. The DNA of the CDR3 is TGTGCCAGCAGTGACCCCTCCTCCTACGAGCAGTACTTC.

V gene TRBV7-8 combines with J gene TRBJ1-1; D gene uncertain. The CDR3 has 12 residues. V was clipped by 0 bases and J by 7 bases, with 6 bases between them. Looked up from germline, CDR1 is SGHVS and CDR2 is FQNEAQ. CDR3 nucleotides: TGTGCCAGCAGCTTAGCGCGGATTGAAGCTTTCTTT. Its translation is CASSLARIEAFF.

This clone appeared once. This chain uses TRBV5-6 with TRBJ2-3; 9 bases map to TRBD1. This CDR3 has 16 residues. V was clipped by 3 bases and J by 1 base; unmatched bases: 6. Germline CDR1 and CDR2: SGHDT and YYEEEE. CDR3 in amino acids: CASSSGDRVGTDTQYF. DNA for the CDR3: TGTGCCAGCAGCTCGGGGGACAGGGTAGGCACAGATACGCAGTATTTT. The complete variable domain, with remaining parts taken from reference TRBV5-6 and TRBJ2-3, reads DAGVTQSPTHLIKTRGQQVTLRCSPKSGHDTVSWYQQALGQGPQFIFQYYEEEERQRGNFPDRFSGHQFPNYSSELNVNALLLGDSALYLCASSSGDRVGTDTQYFGPGTRLTVL.

The chain has TRBV25-1 and TRBJ1-2, with 9 bases matching TRBD1. This CDR3 is built from 15 residues. J lost 5 bases, V lost 2 bases, and 6 bases had no gene match. Germline V gives CDR1 MGHDK, CDR2 SYGVNS. The CDR3 here is CASSESHRGRYGYTF. CDR3 nucleotide sequence: TGTGCCAGCAGTGAAAGCCACAGGGGGCGATATGGCTACACCTTC.

The V gene is TRBV30, the J gene TRBJ2-1, with D tentatively TRBD1 (5 bases). The V and J ends lost 0 bases and 7 bases respectively, with 13 bases between them. Germline CDR1 is GTSNPN and CDR2 is SVGIG (reference sequence). CDR3 length equals 14 residues. This CDR3 reads CAWSVRSGANEQFF. CDR3 nucleotides: TGTGCCTGGAGTGTACGGAGTGGGGCAAATGAGCAGTTCTTC.

The genes are TRBV5-5 and TRBJ2-7; 8 bases map to TRBD2. The CDR3 runs 16 residues. The ends lost 0 bases at V and 7 bases at J; junction bases unmatched: 12. Germline CDR1 SGHKS, CDR2 YYEKEE (reference sequence). CDR3 in amino acids: CASSLATSGVVWEQYF. The DNA for the CDR3 is TGTGCCAGCAGCTTGGCCACTAGCGGAGTGGTCTGGGAGCAGTACTTC.